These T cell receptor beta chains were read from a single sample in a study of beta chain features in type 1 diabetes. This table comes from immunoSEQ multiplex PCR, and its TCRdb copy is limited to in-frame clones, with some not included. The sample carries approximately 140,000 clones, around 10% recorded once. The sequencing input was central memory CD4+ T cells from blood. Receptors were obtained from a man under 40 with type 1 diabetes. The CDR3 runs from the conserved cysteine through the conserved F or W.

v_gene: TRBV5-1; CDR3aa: CASRQAETGELFF
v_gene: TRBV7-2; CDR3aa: CASSRGSSGNTIYF
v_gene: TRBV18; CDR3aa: CASSPSQYNSPLHF
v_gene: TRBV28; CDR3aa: CASRTGFEAFF
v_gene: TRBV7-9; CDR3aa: CASSLRGTGPAEQYF
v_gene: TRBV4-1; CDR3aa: CASSRSGIFYEQYF
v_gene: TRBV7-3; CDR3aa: CASRHTGGNEQFF
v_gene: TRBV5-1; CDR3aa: CASSLGNEGNTDTQYF
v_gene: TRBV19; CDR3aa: CASSLRQTRYF
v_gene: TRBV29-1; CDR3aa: CSGAESGANVLTF
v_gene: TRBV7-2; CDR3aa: CASSLMGGPGEQYF
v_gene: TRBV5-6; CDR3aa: CASSLFLGTVYEQYF
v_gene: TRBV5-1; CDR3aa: CASSPVQGARGAKNIQYF
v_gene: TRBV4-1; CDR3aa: CASRVMLDSSNQPQHF
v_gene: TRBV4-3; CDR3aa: CASSQVGTGGRETQYF
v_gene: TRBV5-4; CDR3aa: CASSLAPGQGNNEQFF
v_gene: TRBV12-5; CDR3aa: CASGLLGGSSPLHF
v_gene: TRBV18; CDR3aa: CASSGGDSGGRTDTQYF
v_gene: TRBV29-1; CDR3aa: CSVGRQGGIGETQYF
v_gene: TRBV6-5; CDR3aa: CASPASSGNTIYF
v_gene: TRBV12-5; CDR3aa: CASGNHRESLTYNEQFF
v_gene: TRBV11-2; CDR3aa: CASRRQAYEQYF
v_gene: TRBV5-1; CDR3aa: CASSLTSGVDTQYF
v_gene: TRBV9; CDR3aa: CASSPPGLGNDEQFF
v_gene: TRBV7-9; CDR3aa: CASSFYSGVHYGYTF
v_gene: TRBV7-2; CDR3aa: CASSLAGFGQYF
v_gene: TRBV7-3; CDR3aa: CASSLIGQGNYEQYF
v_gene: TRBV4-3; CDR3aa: CASSFEDRYGYTF
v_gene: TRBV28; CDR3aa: CASSSDGGGQPQHF
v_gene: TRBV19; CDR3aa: CASSPYPGVETQYF
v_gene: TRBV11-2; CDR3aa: CASSLTQVLSYEQYF
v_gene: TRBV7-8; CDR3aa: CASSSQRGNNEQFF
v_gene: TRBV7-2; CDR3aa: CASTHRENTGELFF
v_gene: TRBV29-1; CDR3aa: CSVDGGAEAFF
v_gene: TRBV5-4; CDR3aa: CASSLPTRADTQYF
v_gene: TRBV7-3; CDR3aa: CASSLIRGTGELFF
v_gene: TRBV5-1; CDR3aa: CASSWAGLSGETQYF
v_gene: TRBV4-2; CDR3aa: CASSRQGPGEQFF
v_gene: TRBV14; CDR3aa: CASSRTSGGRRETQYF
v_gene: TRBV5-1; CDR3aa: CASSLAGTGHNEQFF
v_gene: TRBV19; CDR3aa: CASSIVLAGGYNEQFF
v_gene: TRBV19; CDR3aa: CASSTIGTGYNEQFF
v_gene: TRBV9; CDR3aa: CASSVGSGGTGDSPLHF
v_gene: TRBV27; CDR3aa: CASSLGQTVMNTEAFF
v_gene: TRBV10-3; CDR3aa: CAISGRDGGNTEAFF
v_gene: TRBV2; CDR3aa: CASSRLAGGPNEQFF
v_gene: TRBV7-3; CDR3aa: CASSSRTSADDSYEQYF
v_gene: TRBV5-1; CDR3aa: CASSLALAGGANEQFF
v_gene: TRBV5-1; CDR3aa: CASSFNTGEGEQFF
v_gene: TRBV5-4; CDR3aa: CASELLDTQYF
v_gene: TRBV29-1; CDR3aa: CSVVAGGEPQHF
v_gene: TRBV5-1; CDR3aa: CASSSTPTGREAFF
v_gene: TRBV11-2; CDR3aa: CASSPGLAGGHLGYEQYF
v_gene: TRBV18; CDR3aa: CASSPLVTYEQYF
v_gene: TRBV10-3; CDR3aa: CAISEQASYEQYF